This TCR beta chain was recorded in a study of blood T cell repertoires in COVID-19. Study details: Sites in the United States, Italy and Spain provided acute and convalescent COVID-19 samples. Nucleic acid was either cDNA or gDNA, and it came from T cells, B-cell-depleted T cells, or PBMCs.

In terms of age and location, participants ranged from roughly 18 to 95 years and lived in about two dozen US areas. Grouping used clinical history reported by participants in a survey and questionnaire. The CDR3 spans 17 residues. Germline V CDR1 and CDR2: SGDLS, YYNGEE. The junction had 6 bases not matched to a gene; V was cut back by 0 bases and J by 2 bases. TCRdb keeps only in-frame clones here, not all; method: immunoSEQ multiplex PCR. The sample holds 110,000 to 150,000 clones; around 80% are singletons and the top ten take 1.5% to 2%. This receptor was obtained from a woman aged 18-30 years who had been exposed to COVID-19. The chain joins TRBV9 to TRBJ2-2; 8 bases match TRBD2. Input material: PBMCs or T cells enriched from blood (not recorded which). The CDR3 here is CASSVVGLVINTGELFF. CDR3 sequence (DNA): TGTGCCAGCAGCGTAGTGGGACTAGTTATAAACACCGGGGAGCTGTTTTTT.